The source of this TCR beta chain is a study of identifying expanded T cells in peripheral blood. Study observations and caveats: Roughly 1.1 clones differed between technical replicates, versus approximately 17 and 20 over time. Roughly two-week clone count variance significantly increased as total template count grew.

During the collection period, no donor immune events like infections were recorded. Notes on this clone: Its antigen is undetermined.

The method was immunoSEQ multiplex PCR; TCRdb's version includes in-frame clones alone and lacks a portion of them. The sample has roughly 100,000 clones; about nine tenths are singletons. The J segment lost 2 bases and the V segment lost 4 bases, leaving 6 bases of the junction unmatched. The CDR3 spans 19 residues. Germline loops: CDR1 SGHAT, CDR2 FQNNGV. The specimen sequenced was blood. The sequence was collected from a person aged 18 to 70 in good health. The V and J genes are TRBV11-2 and TRBJ2-6; 15 bases line up with TRBD2. The CDR3 spells CASSSRGTSGRTGANVLTF. CDR3 DNA: TGTGCCAGCAGCTCGAGAGGGACTAGCGGGAGGACTGGGGCCAACGTCCTGACTTTC.